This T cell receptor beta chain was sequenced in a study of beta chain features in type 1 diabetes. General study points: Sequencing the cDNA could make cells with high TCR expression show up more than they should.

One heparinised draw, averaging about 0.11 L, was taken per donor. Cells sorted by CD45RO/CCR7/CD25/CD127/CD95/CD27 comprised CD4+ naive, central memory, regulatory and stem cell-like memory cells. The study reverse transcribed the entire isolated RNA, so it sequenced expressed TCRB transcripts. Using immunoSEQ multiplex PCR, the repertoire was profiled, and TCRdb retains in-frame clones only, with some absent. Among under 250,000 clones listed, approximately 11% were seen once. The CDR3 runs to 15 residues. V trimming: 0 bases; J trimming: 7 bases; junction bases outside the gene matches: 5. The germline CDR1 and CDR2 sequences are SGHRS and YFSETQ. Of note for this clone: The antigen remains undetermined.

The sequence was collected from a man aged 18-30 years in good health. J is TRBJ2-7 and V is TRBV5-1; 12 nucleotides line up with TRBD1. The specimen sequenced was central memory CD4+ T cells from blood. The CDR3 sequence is CASSLVGQGAGEQYF. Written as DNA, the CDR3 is TGCGCCAGCAGCTTGGTGGGACAGGGGGCTGGGGAGCAGTACTTC.